This T cell receptor (beta chain) was observed in a study of T cell responses to AZD1222 COVID-19 vaccine. Overall study context: Second-dose recipients at about 4 or about 12 weeks were treated as one pooled group.

Trimming took 2 bases from V and 7 from J, leaving 4 bases between them. Germline lookup yields CDR1 SGDLS and CDR2 YYNGEE. The CDR3 totals 11 residues. The data were produced by immunoSEQ multiplex PCR, yet TCRdb's version contains in-frame clones alone and is incomplete. Of 140,000 to 150,000 clones listed, roughly nine tenths are singletons. Regarding this clone: Its target is not known.

Whole-study results and caveats: Only a handful of individuals given AZD1222 were seropositive at baseline. It should be noted that donors were predominantly white British and more often female, and clonal diversity was possibly underestimated. No repertoire was sampled before or during the peak T cell response, only after it.

The sequence was collected from an adult in good health. V gene TRBV9 combines with J gene TRBJ2-1; no definite D call. The sequencing used peripheral blood, collected on day 0 of AZD1222 vaccination. The CDR3 protein is CASSVRNEQFF. Written as DNA, the CDR3 is TGTGCCAGCAGCGTGCGTAATGAGCAGTTCTTC.